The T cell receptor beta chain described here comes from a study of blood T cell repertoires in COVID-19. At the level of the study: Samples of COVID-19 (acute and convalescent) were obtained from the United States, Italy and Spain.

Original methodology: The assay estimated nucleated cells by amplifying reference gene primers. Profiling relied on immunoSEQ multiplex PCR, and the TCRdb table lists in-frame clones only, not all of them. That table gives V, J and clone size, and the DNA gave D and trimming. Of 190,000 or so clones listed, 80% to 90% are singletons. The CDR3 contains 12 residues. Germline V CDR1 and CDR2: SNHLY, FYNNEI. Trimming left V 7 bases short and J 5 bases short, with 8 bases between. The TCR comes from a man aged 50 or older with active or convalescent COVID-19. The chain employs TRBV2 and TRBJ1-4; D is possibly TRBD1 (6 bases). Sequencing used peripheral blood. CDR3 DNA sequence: TGTGCCAGCAACAGGGCAAATGAAAAACTGTTTTTT. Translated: CASNRANEKLFF. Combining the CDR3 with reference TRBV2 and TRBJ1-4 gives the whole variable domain EPEVTQTPSHQVTQMGQEVILRCVPISNHLYFYWYRQILGQKVEFLVSFYNNEISEKSEIFDDQFSVERPDGSNFTLKIRSTKLEDSAMYFCASNRANEKLFFGSGTQLSVL.